Detailed here is one T cell receptor (beta chain). This sample is drawn from a study of cytomegalovirus exposure and HLA in healthy donors. PCR involved 60 Vbeta and 13 Jbeta primers. Repertoires were generated with immunoSEQ multiplex PCR, while TCRdb's copy carries only in-frame clones and drops some. Of 150,000 or so clones listed, about three quarters are singletons. There are 15 residues in the CDR3. With 0 bases clipped from V and 6 bases from J, the junction kept 4 bases outside the gene matches. Germline CDR1 and CDR2: MNHNY and SVGAGI (reference sequence). Sequenced: PBMCs. The sequence derives from a female donor in good health and CMV-seronegative. This chain joins TRBV6-6 and TRBJ2-1; 8 nucleotides match TRBD1. The CDR3 loop reads CASSYSGTGTNEQFF. The CDR3, as DNA: TGTGCCAGCAGTTACTCGGGGACAGGTACCAATGAGCAGTTCTTC.